This T cell receptor beta chain was obtained from a study of blood T cell repertoires in COVID-19. Study at large: Samples of COVID-19 (acute and convalescent) were obtained from the United States, Italy and Spain. T cells, B-cell-depleted T cells, or PBMCs provided the cDNA or gDNA that served as material.

Measured with immunoSEQ multiplex PCR; TCRdb has only the in-frame clones, and not every one. The table has 85,000 to 90,000 clones, roughly 90% seen once. Per the germline V gene, CDR1 is MNHEY and CDR2 is SVGEGT. The CDR3 totals 14 residues. Trimming took off 5 bases at V and 6 bases at J, with 16 bases between the two ends. This TCR came from a man older than 75 with active or convalescent COVID-19. The sequenced sample was peripheral blood. V gene TRBV6-2 or TRBV6-3 combines with J gene TRBJ1-2; D not certain. CDR3 in amino acids: CASSSHGSGDGYTF. CDR3 DNA: TGTGCCAGCAGTAGTCACGGGTCCGGAGATGGCTACACCTTC.